Reported below is one TCR beta chain. The antigen remains unidentified. CDR3 size: 17 residues. The germline CDR1 and CDR2 sequences are SGHRS and YFSETQ. Trimming at V came to 0 bases and at J to 4 bases, leaving 8 bases not matched to a gene. The data are from a study of PD-1 blockade in classical Hodgkin lymphoma. Study as a whole: Intravenous infusions of nivolumab 3 mg/kg reached patients every 2 weeks.

Every patient had relapsed following autologous stem cell transplantation, and cohorts differed in brentuximab vedotin exposure. Generated by immunoSEQ multiplex PCR, the TCRdb table keeps only in-frame clones and is missing some. The profile shows about 98,000 clones, just under 95% of them singletons. General observations from the study: What caused the repertoire differences, perhaps disease activity or prior therapy, remains undefined. Complete responders had baseline diversity similar to newly diagnosed patients.

The TCR comes from a human donor with classical Hodgkin lymphoma. Sequenced material: peripheral blood mononuclear cells (PBMCs), taken at baseline. This rearrangement joins TRBV5-1 to TRBJ2-3, with 10 bases lining up with TRBD1. The CDR3, as DNA: TGCGCCAGCAGCTTGGTCCTAGGAGGACAGGGGGCAGATACGCAGTATTTT. Translation gives CASSLVLGGQGADTQYF.